A single sample gave rise to the 9 T cell receptor beta chains below, sequenced in a study of molecular identifiers for immune sequencing clone quantification. TCRdb recomputed calls from the PCR reads with MiXCR, one row per CDR3 protein. The sample consists of some 320,000 distinct CDR3 sequences, around 21% of them appearing once. Input material: naive CD8+ T cells from blood, with Jurkat cell RNA spiked in. Subset denoted: FACS-sorted CD8+CD4-CCR7+CD45RA+ naive T cells. The receptors derive from a human donor in good health. Some libraries in this study had Jurkat cell RNA spiked in.

In this sample, this clonotype turned up many times. The chain has TRBV30 and TRBJ1-1; D not certain. The ends were cut back, 3 bases at V and 3 bases at J, with 8 bases in the middle. Germline-derived CDR1 and CDR2 are GTSNPN and SVGIG (reference sequence). The CDR3 covers 12 residues. In nucleotides, the CDR3 is TGTGCCTGGAGGCCTTGGGACACTGAAGCTTTCTTT. Protein sequence: CAWRPWDTEAFF.

The CDR3 DNA reads as TGTGCCAGCAGCCCTTACAGGGCTGTTGAAGCTTTCTTT. It yields the protein CASSPYRAVEAFF. This chain connects TRBV7-6 to TRBJ1-1; weak D call: TRBD1 (6 bases). Looked up from germline, CDR1 is SGHVS and CDR2 is FNYEAQ. Trimming shortened V by 5 bases and J by 7 bases, and 14 bases separated the two germline ends. The CDR3 has 13 amino acids.

This clonotype was picked up many times. This chain joins TRBV30 and TRBJ2-5, with a tentative D call TRBD2 (6 bases). The CDR3 contains 14 residues. The germline CDR1 and CDR2 sequences are GTSNPN and SVGIG (reference sequence). The V and J ends lost 4 bases and 0 bases respectively, with 12 bases between them. The CDR3 loop is CAWKSLANQETQYF. The CDR3 nucleotides are TGTGCCTGGAAATCCCTAGCGAACCAAGAGACCCAGTACTTC.

At least ten counts were recorded for this clonotype. CDR3: CASPFAGESEQYF. Here the CDR3 DNA reads TGTGCCAGCCCCTTTGCAGGGGAGAGCGAGCAGTACTTC. This chain links TRBV12-3 or TRBV12-4 with TRBJ2-7; tentative D call: TRBD1 (6 bases). The CDR3 runs 13 residues. With 8 bases removed from V and 6 bases from J, the gap between germline ends came to 17 bases.

This clonotype was observed at least ten times. The chain links TRBV7-9 to TRBJ1-6; D remains unclear. The CDR3 runs to 16 residues. Trimming stripped 5 bases from V and 0 bases from J, with 11 bases between. Germline V gene sequence: CDR1 SEHNR, CDR2 FQNEAQ (reference sequence). This chain's CDR3 is CASSTSPSSYNSPLHF. In DNA form, the CDR3 reads TGTGCCAGCAGCACCTCCCCTAGCTCCTATAATTCACCCCTCCACTTT.

There are many counts of this clonotype. The rearrangement uses TRBV7-9 and TRBJ2-7, with D perhaps assigned TRBD1 or TRBD2 (6 bases each). Germline V CDR1 and CDR2: SEHNR, FQNEAQ (reference sequence). The CDR3 contains 13 residues. V lost 4 bases and J lost 6, with 13 bases in between. The CDR3 loop is CASSSPGAREQYF. CDR3 bases: TGTGCCAGCAGCTCCCCGGGGGCCCGCGAGCAGTACTTC.

The chain links TRBV3-1 to TRBJ1-3, with 9 bases matching TRBD1. The trim removed 3 bases at V and 2 bases at J, leaving 11 bases unmatched. The CDR3 spans 18 residues. CDR1 is LGHDT, CDR2 YNNKEL, per germline (reference sequence). The CDR3 sequence: CASSQVLGRTGAGNTIYF. CDR3 DNA: TGTGCCAGCAGCCAGGTTTTAGGCAGGACAGGGGCTGGAAACACCATATATTTT.

In the case of this clonotype: This could be a read error, since a much larger clone is one nucleotide away. The J gene is TRBJ1-2, the V gene TRBV20-1; D is possibly TRBD1 (5 bases). Per the germline V gene, CDR1 is DFQATT and CDR2 is SNEGSKA (reference sequence). The CDR3 contains 16 residues. Here the CDR3 DNA reads TGCGGTGCTAGAGTTCCGGTAACAGGTCCCCATAGGGGCTACACCTTC. Protein: CGARVPVTGPHRGYTF.

In its sample, this clonotype was seen a few times. The chain has TRBV13 and TRBJ2-3; D ambiguous. Germline values: CDR1 PRHDT, CDR2 FYEKMQ (reference sequence). This CDR3 region has 14 residues. The V end was cut by 0 bases, the J end by 2 bases, with 6 bases between. CDR3 sequence: CASSLGRLTDTQYF. The DNA of the CDR3 is TGTGCCAGCAGCTTAGGGCGGCTCACAGATACGCAGTATTTT.